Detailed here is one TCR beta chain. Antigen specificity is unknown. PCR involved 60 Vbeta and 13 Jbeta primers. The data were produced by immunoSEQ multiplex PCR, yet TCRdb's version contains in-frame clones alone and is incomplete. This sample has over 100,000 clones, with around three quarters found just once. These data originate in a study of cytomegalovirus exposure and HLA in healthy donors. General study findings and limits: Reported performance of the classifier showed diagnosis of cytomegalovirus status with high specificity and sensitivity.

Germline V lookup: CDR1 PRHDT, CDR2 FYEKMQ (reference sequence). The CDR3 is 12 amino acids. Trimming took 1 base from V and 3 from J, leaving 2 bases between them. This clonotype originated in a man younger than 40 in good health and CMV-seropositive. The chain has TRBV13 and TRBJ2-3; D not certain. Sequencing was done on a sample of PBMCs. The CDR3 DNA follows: TGTGCCAGCAGCTTAGCAACAGATACGCAGTATTTT. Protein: CASSLATDTQYF.